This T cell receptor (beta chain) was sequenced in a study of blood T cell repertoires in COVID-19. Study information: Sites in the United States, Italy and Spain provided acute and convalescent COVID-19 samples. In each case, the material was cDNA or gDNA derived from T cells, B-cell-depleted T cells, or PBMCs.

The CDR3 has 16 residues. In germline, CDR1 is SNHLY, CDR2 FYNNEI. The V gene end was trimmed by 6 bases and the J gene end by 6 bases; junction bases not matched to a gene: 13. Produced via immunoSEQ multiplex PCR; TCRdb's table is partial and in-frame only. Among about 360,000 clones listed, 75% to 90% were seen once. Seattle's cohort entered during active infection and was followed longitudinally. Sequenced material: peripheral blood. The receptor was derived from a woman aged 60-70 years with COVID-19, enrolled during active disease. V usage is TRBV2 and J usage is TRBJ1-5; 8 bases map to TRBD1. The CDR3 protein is CASRKTGELRGQPQHF. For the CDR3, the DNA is TGTGCCAGCAGGAAGACAGGGGAGTTAAGGGGTCAGCCCCAGCATTTT.